Listed here are 30 T cell receptor beta chains from one sample, sequenced in a study of siplizumab effects on memory and regulatory T cells (dated by TCRdb to the late 2010s). Receptor libraries were prepared by the immunoSEQ multiplex PCR assay. TCRdb provides this immuneACCESS table in a form limited to in-frame rearrangements. Some clones are lacking; in checked studies, under half of them reflect an unresolved V gene, and why the rest are absent is not known. Here the sample has approximately 84,000 clones; roughly 94% occur a single time. Roughly 20% of the sample is held by the ten biggest clonotypes. The specimen was CD8+ T cells sorted from blood. The source is a human donor in good health.

The chain links TRBV27 to TRBJ1-1; D unresolved. V shed 3 bases and J shed 0 bases, with 8 bases lying between them. Germline V gene sequence: CDR1 MNHEY, CDR2 SMNVEV (reference sequence). This CDR3 is built from 14 residues. The CDR3 here is CASSFGQVNTEAFF. For the CDR3, the DNA is TGTGCCAGCAGTTTTGGGCAAGTGAACACTGAAGCTTTCTTT.

A single count supports this clone. One end of the junction does not line up with germline, which may come from a read error. The rearrangement joins TRBV7-7 to TRBJ2-7, with D possibly being TRBD1 (5 bases). The CDR3 consists of 14 residues. The germline CDR1 and CDR2 sequences are SSHAT and FNYEAQ (reference sequence). CDR3 DNA: TGTGCTAGCAGCCCGACTGGGGCTGGCCACGAGCAGTACTTC. Its protein is CASSPTGAGHEQYF.

This clone is a singleton in its sample. This chain joins TRBV7-9 and TRBJ1-2, with 7 bases that match TRBD1. V lost 5 bases, J lost 6 bases, and 12 bases stayed unmatched. The CDR3 extends over 15 amino acids. Per the germline V gene, CDR1 is SEHNR and CDR2 is FQNEAQ (reference sequence). CDR3 loop: CASSPHMTGRDGYTF. In nucleotides, the CDR3 is TGTGCCAGCAGCCCGCATATGACAGGGCGGGATGGCTACACCTTC.

This chain links TRBV27 with TRBJ1-2; a weak D match, TRBD1 (5 bases). The germline V and J ends were trimmed by 3 bases and 4 bases, with 9 bases remaining between them. The germline gives CDR1 MNHEY, CDR2 SMNVEV (reference sequence). CDR3 length equals 13 residues. The CDR3 coding sequence is TGTGCCAGCAGTTTCCAGGGCAGCTATGGCTACACCTTC. Translated, it gives CASSFQGSYGYTF.

The rearrangement joins TRBV19 to TRBJ1-5, with D perhaps matching TRBD1 (6 bases). Trimming took 1 base from V and 6 from J, leaving 16 bases between them. This CDR3 has 16 residues. Per the germline V gene, CDR1 is LNHDA and CDR2 is SQIVND (reference sequence). The CDR3 coding sequence is TGTGCCAGTAGTATAGGTATGCGGGGGGCGGGTCAGCCCCAGCATTTT. Translated: CASSIGMRGAGQPQHF.

The chain employs TRBV6-5 and TRBJ1-2; D remains unclear. Per germline, CDR1 MNHEY and CDR2 SVGAGI. Trimming took 8 bases from V and 5 from J, leaving 18 bases between them. The CDR3 is 14 amino acids. The CDR3 region has the DNA TGTGCCAGCGGCCTCCAGTGGGGTTCGTATGGCTACACCTTC. This gives the protein CASGLQWGSYGYTF.

J is TRBJ2-3 and V is TRBV28; 12 bases map to TRBD2. The V gene's germline CDR1 is MDHEN and CDR2 SYDVKM. The CDR3 is 16 residues long. Trimming at V came to 6 bases and at J to 1 base, leaving 5 bases not matched to a gene. This CDR3 reads CASSRLAGDRTDTQYF. The CDR3, as DNA: TGTGCCAGCAGCCGACTAGCGGGAGATCGCACAGATACGCAGTATTTT.

The chain recombines TRBV6-5 with TRBJ1-1, with D possibly TRBD1 on 5 matching bases. CDR3 length: 12 amino acids. Germline V gene lookup returns CDR1 MNHEY and CDR2 SVGAGI. V lost 5 bases, J lost 13 bases, and 17 bases lay in between. The CDR3 loop reads CASSATGGPDFF. The DNA for the CDR3 is TGTGCCAGCAGTGCGACTGGGGGTCCCGATTTCTTT.

The CDR3 DNA reads TGTGCCAGCAGCGAGCACAGATACGAGCAGTACTTC. It yields the protein CASSEHRYEQYF. The chain is built from TRBV7-9 and TRBJ2-7; D is unclear. CDR3 length equals 12 residues. V gave up 5 bases and J gave up 4 bases, with 9 bases separating them. CDR1 and CDR2 (germline): SEHNR, FQNEAQ (reference sequence).

V gene TRBV5-1 combines with J gene TRBJ1-1; D is possibly TRBD1 (5 bases). The CDR3 has 14 residues. The V and J ends lost 2 bases and 0 bases respectively, with 8 bases between them. CDR1 is SGHRS, CDR2 YFSETQ, per germline. CDR3 DNA: TGCGCCAGCAGCTTTAGGGACTTGAACACTGAAGCTTTCTTT. Its translation: CASSFRDLNTEAFF.

V and J are TRBV1 and TRBJ2-5; the table's D gene call, TRBD2, was not cross checked with the DNA. TRBV1 is an annotated pseudogene. The CDR3 spans 13 residues. Here the CDR3 DNA reads TGCACCAGCAGCCATGGTAGCCAGGAGACCCAGTACTTC. It codes for CTSSHGSQETQYF.

This sequence joins TRBV19 and TRBJ2-1; 11 nucleotides agree with TRBD2. With V trimmed by 3 bases and J by 0 bases, 4 bases remained unmatched. Germline CDR1 reads LNHDA; CDR2 reads SQIVND (reference sequence). The CDR3 extends over 17 amino acids. CDR3: CASSMGLAVSSYNEQFF. As DNA, the CDR3 is TGTGCCAGTAGTATGGGACTAGCGGTAAGCTCCTACAATGAGCAGTTCTTC.

The chain recombines TRBV5-1 with TRBJ2-5; D uncertain. This CDR3 is built from 17 residues. Germline V gene sequence: CDR1 SGHRS, CDR2 YFSETQ. Between the trimmed V and J ends, which lost 0 bases and 5 bases, there was a span of 20 bases. As DNA, the CDR3 is TGCGCCAGCAGCTTGGTCTCTCTAGACACAGTTCGGGAGACCCAGTACTTC. Its protein product is CASSLVSLDTVRETQYF.

The gene calls are TRBV7-9 and TRBJ1-2; D unclear. The ends were cut back, 3 bases at V and 2 bases at J, with 4 bases in the middle. CDR1 is SEHNR and CDR2 is FQNEAQ in the germline V gene (reference sequence). CDR3 size: 12 residues. The CDR3 protein is CASSFINYGYTF. CDR3 bases: TGTGCCAGCAGCTTTATCAACTATGGCTACACCTTC.

V is TRBV29-1 and J is TRBJ2-7; D is possibly TRBD1 (5 bases). Germline-derived CDR1 and CDR2 are SQVTM and ANQGSEA. This CDR3 contains 11 residues. V was shortened by 3 bases and J by 6 bases, with 9 bases between the two germline ends. In nucleotides, the CDR3 is TGCAGCGTTGAGCAGGGTCTCGAGCAGTACTTC. Translating gives CSVEQGLEQYF.

The chain links TRBV19 to TRBJ1-1, with a weak D call TRBD1 (6 bases). V gave up 4 bases and J gave up 3 bases, with 15 bases separating them. The CDR3 sequence is 15 residues long. Germline V gene sequence: CDR1 LNHDA, CDR2 SQIVND (reference sequence). The CDR3 sequence is CASSTNRAGDTEAFF. Written as DNA, the CDR3 is TGTGCCAGTAGTACGAACAGGGCAGGGGACACTGAAGCTTTCTTT.

The rearrangement uses TRBV4-1 and TRBJ2-7; no clear D gene. The germline V gene has CDR1 MGHRA and CDR2 YSYEKL. Trimming shortened V by 2 bases and J by 1 base, and 18 bases separated the two germline ends. The CDR3 loop spans 17 amino acids. CDR3 protein: CASSQQNSPSGSYEQYF. The CDR3 DNA is TGCGCCAGCAGCCAACAGAATAGCCCGAGTGGTTCCTACGAGCAGTACTTC.

The gene calls are TRBV30 and TRBJ2-2; D uncertain. CDR1 and CDR2 (germline): GTSNPN, SVGIG (reference sequence). V dropped 5 bases and J dropped 3 bases, with 10 bases sitting between them. The CDR3 runs to 13 residues. The CDR3 nucleotides are TGTGCCTGGCTAGTACCCTACACCGGGGAGCTGTTTTTT. Translation: CAWLVPYTGELFF. Drawing the rest from reference TRBV30 and TRBJ2-2, the complete variable domain is SQTIHQWPATLVQPVGSPLSLECTVEGTSNPNLYWYRQAAGRGLQLLFYSVGIGQISSEVPQNLSASRPQDRQFILSSKKLLLSDSGFYLCAWLVPYTGELFFGEGSRLTVL.

The chain carries TRBV7-6 and TRBJ2-1; no clear D gene. V was cut by 5 bases and J by 7 bases, with 15 bases left in between. The CDR3 has 14 amino acids. Germline V lookup: CDR1 SGHVS, CDR2 FNYEAQ. The CDR3 protein is CASSPQDPLNEQFF. In nucleotides, the CDR3 is TGTGCCAGCAGCCCTCAGGACCCGTTGAATGAGCAGTTCTTC.

This chain links TRBV5-1 with TRBJ2-3, with 9 nucleotides matching TRBD2. Germline CDR1 and CDR2: SGHRS and YFSETQ. The junction had 15 bases not matched to a gene; V was cut back by 1 base and J by 6 bases. The CDR3 length is 18 residues. The CDR3 sequence: CASSLRGGTSNLADTQYF. The DNA of the CDR3 is TGCGCCAGCAGCTTGAGGGGCGGGACTAGCAACCTGGCGGATACGCAGTATTTT.

V usage is TRBV27 and J usage is TRBJ2-1; weak D call: TRBD1 (6 bases). Germline lookup yields CDR1 MNHEY and CDR2 SMNVEV (reference sequence). The germline V and J ends were trimmed by 6 bases and 6 bases, with 9 bases remaining between them. The CDR3 is 12 amino acids. This CDR3 is CASSQGGNEQFF. In DNA form, the CDR3 reads TGTGCCAGCAGCCAAGGGGGCAATGAGCAGTTCTTC.

The V call is TRBV27, the J call TRBJ1-1, with D unresolved. The V end was cut by 0 bases, the J end by 1 base, with 6 bases between. Germline V CDR1 and CDR2: MNHEY, SMNVEV (reference sequence). The length of the CDR3 is 14 residues. As DNA, the CDR3 is TGTGCCAGCAGTTTATCGAGTTGGAACACTGAAGCTTTCTTT. Protein sequence: CASSLSSWNTEAFF.

The chain couples TRBV5-3 to TRBJ2-3; 11 bases are shared with TRBD2. TRBV5-3 qualifies as an ORF whose function is uncertain. This CDR3 region has 22 residues. V was pared by 6 bases and J by 2 bases, with 26 bases of the junction left unmatched. CDR3 sequence (DNA): TGTGCCAGAACCAAGGTGGAAACTAGCGGGAGTTGGCTTGGCCAGGACACAGATACGCAGTATTTT. Protein sequence: CARTKVETSGSWLGQDTDTQYF.

The chain couples TRBV7-2 to TRBJ2-7, with 8 positions matching TRBD1. V lost 4 bases and J lost 2; bases outside the gene matches: 4. CDR1 and CDR2 (germline): SGHTA, FQGNSA. The length of the CDR3 is 14 residues. Here the CDR3 reads CASSWTGRPYEQYF. The CDR3 DNA follows: TGTGCCAGCAGCTGGACAGGGAGGCCCTACGAGCAGTACTTC.

The genes are TRBV5-1 and TRBJ2-1; 8 bases fit TRBD2. The CDR3 runs to 16 residues. J was trimmed by 8 bases and V by 0 bases; bases with no gene match: 10. Germline loops: CDR1 SGHRS, CDR2 YFSETQ. The CDR3 sequence: CASSLAYREGPDEQFF. In DNA form, the CDR3 reads TGCGCCAGCAGCTTGGCCTATCGGGAGGGCCCGGATGAGCAGTTCTTC.

V usage is TRBV9 and J usage is TRBJ2-2; D unclear. The CDR3 is 16 amino acids. Germline V CDR1 and CDR2: SGDLS, YYNGEE. Trimming shortened V by 3 bases and J by 6 bases, and 18 bases separated the two germline ends. Here the CDR3 reads CASSAAGSLASGELFF. The CDR3 nucleotides are TGTGCCAGCAGCGCCGCCGGGTCCCTGGCTTCCGGGGAGCTGTTTTTT.

This sequence joins TRBV4-1 and TRBJ1-2, with 8 bases fitting TRBD1. Germline assignment: CDR1 MGHRA and CDR2 YSYEKL. This CDR3 region has 15 residues. With 0 bases clipped from V and 8 bases from J, the junction kept 8 bases outside the gene matches. The CDR3 coding sequence is TGCGCCAGCAGCCAAGATTCCGGACAGGGAAGGGGCTACACCTTC. It codes for CASSQDSGQGRGYTF.

The chain employs TRBV5-6 and TRBJ1-1; D gene ambiguous. CDR1 SGHDT and CDR2 YYEEEE come from the germline V gene. The ends were cut back, 4 bases at V and 5 bases at J, with 12 bases in the middle. The length of the CDR3 is 13 residues. The CDR3 DNA follows: TGTGCCAGCAGCCCGCTGGGTAGGACTGAAGCTTTCTTT. Protein: CASSPLGRTEAFF.

The gene calls are TRBV2 and TRBJ2-7; 10 nucleotides align to TRBD2. The CDR3 totals 14 residues. Trimming took 5 bases from V and 1 from J; bases not matched to a gene: 2. Per germline, CDR1 SNHLY and CDR2 FYNNEI. The CDR3 region is CASSLAGVSYEQYF. CDR3 DNA sequence: TGTGCCAGCAGTCTAGCGGGAGTATCCTACGAGCAGTACTTC.

Note on this clone: The sample has other DNA sequences that encode this CDR3 too. This chain connects TRBV9 to TRBJ2-3, with D hard to call. Germline lookup yields CDR1 SGDLS and CDR2 YYNGEE. CDR3 length: 12 amino acids. The V gene lost 0 bases and the J gene lost 3 bases, with 2 bases spanning the gap. CDR3 protein: CASSVGTDTQYF. In nucleotides, the CDR3 is TGTGCCAGCAGCGTAGGGACAGATACGCAGTATTTT.